This TCR beta chain stems from a study of shared clonotypes between healthy human individuals. This clone came up a few times. The same CDR3 arises from other DNA sequences in this sample as well. Execution of the assay was at deep level. TCRdb keeps only in-frame clones here, not all; method: immunoSEQ multiplex PCR. The table lists roughly 2 million clones, 85% to 95% of them singletons. The germline CDR1 and CDR2 sequences are SEHNR and FQNEAQ (reference sequence). There are 11 residues in the CDR3. Trimming shortened V by 5 bases and J by 6 bases, and 2 bases separated the two germline ends. The gene calls are TRBV7-9 and TRBJ1-6, with no clear D. This receptor was obtained from a man between 18 and 35 years old in good health. The sequenced sample consisted of naive CD4+ T cells sorted from blood. Subset noted: CD45RA+ positively selected. The CDR3 sequence: CASSLNSPLHF. CDR3 nucleotide sequence: TGTGCCAGCAGCCTTAATTCACCCCTCCACTTT.